Following are 26 T cell receptor beta chains from one sample sequenced in a study of blood T cell repertoires in COVID-19. Repertoires were generated with immunoSEQ multiplex PCR, while TCRdb's copy carries only in-frame clones and drops some. The table has 250,000 to 350,000 clones, about nine tenths seen once. Sample: peripheral blood. Receptor source: a man between 18 and 29 years old with active or convalescent COVID-19.

V is TRBV28 and J is TRBJ1-2; tentatively, D is TRBD1 (5 bases). The CDR3 totals 13 residues. In germline, CDR1 is MDHEN, CDR2 SYDVKM. Between the trimmed V and J ends, which lost 6 bases and 3 bases, there was a span of 11 bases. As DNA, the CDR3 is TGTGCCAGCAGAACCAGGGTAGACTATGGCTACACCTTC. As protein: CASRTRVDYGYTF.

The chain employs TRBV5-4 and TRBJ1-2; 10 bases map to TRBD1. CDR1 and CDR2 (germline): SGHNT, YYREEE (reference sequence). V shed 7 bases, J shed 8 bases, and the junction held 8 bases outside the gene matches. CDR3 length: 13 amino acids. CDR3 DNA sequence: TGTGCCAGCCCGGCGGACAGGGGGTACGGCTACACCTTC. It yields the protein CASPADRGYGYTF.

This clone was counted a few times. The CDR3: CASSLTGVSAEAFF. In DNA, the CDR3 is TGTGCCAGCAGCTTGACAGGGGTTTCTGCTGAAGCTTTCTTT. V usage is TRBV6-5 and J usage is TRBJ1-1; 8 nucleotides align to TRBD1. Trimming took 6 bases from V and 6 from J; bases not matched to a gene: 9. In germline, CDR1 is MNHEY, CDR2 SVGAGI. There are 14 residues in the CDR3.

The V and J genes are TRBV10-2 and TRBJ2-7, with D tentatively TRBD1 (5 bases). Looked up from germline, CDR1 is WSHSY and CDR2 is SAAADI. The germline V and J ends were trimmed by 8 bases and 5 bases, with 10 bases remaining between them. The CDR3 length is 11 residues. The CDR3 bases are TGCGCCAGCGGCAGGGCCCACGAGCAGTACTTC. Encoded protein: CASGRAHEQYF.

The chain couples TRBV7-2 to TRBJ1-1; 9 nucleotides align to TRBD1. CDR1 SGHTA and CDR2 FQGNSA come from the germline V gene. The CDR3 is 18 residues long. V shed 4 bases and J 5 bases; nucleotides not matched to a gene: 17. The CDR3 region is CASSSNGQGIGRGTEAFF. The CDR3 bases are TGTGCCAGCAGCTCAAACGGACAGGGGATAGGAAGGGGGACTGAAGCTTTCTTT.

The chain links TRBV28 to TRBJ2-2; the match to TRBD2 covers 7 bases. V dropped 7 bases and J dropped 2; count of bases not matched to a gene: 7. Germline CDR1 MDHEN, CDR2 SYDVKM. The CDR3 spans 15 residues. Written as DNA, the CDR3 is TGTGCCAGCACTCCGGGGGGAGTTAACACCGGGGAGCTGTTTTTT. Amino acids: CASTPGGVNTGELFF.

V gene TRBV10-3 combines with J gene TRBJ1-2; 7 bases are a match to TRBD1. The CDR3 totals 15 residues. CDR1 and CDR2 (germline): ENHRY, SYGVKD. J was trimmed by 0 bases and V by 2 bases; bases with no gene match: 3. CDR3 region: CAISEGTAANYGYTF. The CDR3 DNA follows: TGTGCCATCAGTGAGGGGACAGCGGCTAACTATGGCTACACCTTC.

This clone showed up just once. The chain carries TRBV5-1 and TRBJ2-7, with 9 positions matching TRBD2. Germline CDR1 reads SGHRS; CDR2 reads YFSETQ. Losses at the gene ends were 0 bases for V and 5 bases for J; bases not matched to a gene: 9. The CDR3 runs to 16 residues. This CDR3 reads CASSLEGALAGNEQYF. In nucleotides, the CDR3 is TGCGCCAGCAGCTTGGAAGGTGCGCTAGCGGGAAACGAGCAGTACTTC.

The chain employs TRBV4-1 and TRBJ1-6; D is ambiguous. This CDR3 has 18 residues. Germline V gene sequence: CDR1 MGHRA, CDR2 YSYEKL. Trimming left V 0 bases short and J 2 bases short, with 14 bases between. This CDR3 is CASSQERPNHPYNSPLHF. CDR3 nucleotide sequence: TGCGCCAGCAGCCAAGAGAGGCCGAATCACCCCTATAATTCACCCCTCCACTTT.

The rearrangement uses TRBV27 and TRBJ2-7; TRBD1 is a possible D gene (6 bases). V was cut by 7 bases and J by 6 bases, with 13 bases left in between. The germline CDR1 and CDR2 sequences are MNHEY and SMNVEV (reference sequence). The CDR3 runs 12 residues. The CDR3 DNA follows: TGTGCCAGCAAGGGGGTGTCTCTCGAGCAGTACTTC. As protein: CASKGVSLEQYF.

This chain connects TRBV19 to TRBJ1-5; D unclear. Per the germline V gene, CDR1 is LNHDA and CDR2 is SQIVND (reference sequence). There are 13 residues in the CDR3. The V end lost 1 base, the J end lost 4 bases, and 5 bases lay between the germline ends. The CDR3 reads CASSIAPNQPQHF. The CDR3 DNA follows: TGTGCCAGTAGTATAGCCCCGAATCAGCCCCAGCATTTT.

The V gene is TRBV13, the J gene TRBJ2-1; 13 nucleotides match TRBD2. CDR1 and CDR2 (germline): PRHDT, FYEKMQ (reference sequence). Unmatched junction bases numbered 5, after V lost 5 bases and J lost 4 bases. The CDR3 sequence is 16 residues long. DNA for the CDR3: TGTGCCAGCAGCCCATTGACTAGCGGGAGGTACAATGAGCAGTTCTTC. Its protein product is CASSPLTSGRYNEQFF.

This chain connects TRBV27 to TRBJ1-2, with D possibly matching TRBD1 (6 bases). Germline V lookup: CDR1 MNHEY, CDR2 SMNVEV (reference sequence). Trimming stripped 4 bases from V and 3 bases from J, with 24 bases between. CDR3 length equals 18 residues. The DNA of the CDR3 is TGTGCCAGCAGTTCAAACCGTGGACAGACCTTCGGATACTATGGCTACACCTTC. It is translated as CASSSNRGQTFGYYGYTF.

This clone occurred a few times. The same CDR3 is also encoded by other DNA sequences in this sample. The chain employs TRBV7-9 and TRBJ2-5; TRBD2 is a possible D gene (6 bases). The V gene lost 0 bases and the J gene lost 4 bases, with 6 bases spanning the gap. The CDR3 loop spans 13 amino acids. Germline V gene sequence: CDR1 SEHNR, CDR2 FQNEAQ (reference sequence). The CDR3 DNA is TGTGCCAGCAGCTTAGCGGGGGGAGAGACCCAGTACTTC. This sequence encodes CASSLAGGETQYF.

The genes are TRBV5-4 and TRBJ2-3, with 8 nucleotides matching TRBD1. With V trimmed by 4 bases and J by 3 bases, 7 bases remained unmatched. The germline gives CDR1 SGHNT, CDR2 YYREEE (reference sequence). This CDR3 region has 15 residues. The CDR3: CASSGRTGSTDTQYF. The CDR3 bases are TGTGCCAGCAGCGGTCGGACAGGGAGTACAGATACGCAGTATTTT. The full variable domain, in which reference TRBV5-4 and TRBJ2-3 provide the parts outside the CDR3, is ETGVTQSPTHLIKTRGQQVTLRCSSQSGHNTVSWYQQALGQGPQFIFQYYREEENGRGNFPPRFSGLQFPNYSSELNVNALELDDSALYLCASSGRTGSTDTQYFGPGTRLTVL.

The V gene is TRBV5-1, the J gene TRBJ1-3, with D tentatively TRBD1 (6 bases). Germline CDR1 reads SGHRS; CDR2 reads YFSETQ. The V end was cut by 0 bases, the J end by 4 bases, with 14 bases between. The CDR3 consists of 16 residues. For the CDR3, the DNA is TGCGCCAGCAGCTTGGAGGGCAGGACAGCGGGAAACACCATATATTTT. This translates into CASSLEGRTAGNTIYF.

The CDR3 DNA sequence: TGTGCCATCAGTGAACAGCCCTACGAGCAGTACTTC. Translation: CAISEQPYEQYF. This chain connects TRBV10-3 to TRBJ2-7; D ambiguous. Germline CDR1 and CDR2: ENHRY and SYGVKD. The ends were cut back, 3 bases at V and 2 bases at J, with 5 bases in the middle. The CDR3 runs 12 residues.

The chain is built from TRBV11-2 and TRBJ2-1; unclear D gene. This CDR3 is built from 11 residues. Per the germline V gene, CDR1 is SGHAT and CDR2 is FQNNGV. The V end lost 1 base, the J end lost 7 bases, and 2 bases lay between the germline ends. CDR3 coding DNA: TGTGCCAGCAGCTTAGCTAATGAGCAGTTCTTC. This translates into CASSLANEQFF.

As to this clone: The sample contains more than one DNA sequence encoding this CDR3. The chain couples TRBV15 to TRBJ2-1, with 13 bases identical to TRBD2. V was clipped by 1 base and J by 7 bases; unmatched bases: 1. The CDR3 contains 15 residues. Germline CDR1 and CDR2: LNHNV and YYDKDF (reference sequence). The CDR3 DNA reads TGTGCCACCAGCAGAGGACTAGCGGGAGGTAATGAGCAGTTCTTC. Its translation is CATSRGLAGGNEQFF.

This clone was found once. The chain carries TRBV4-3 and TRBJ2-7; 10 nucleotides align to TRBD1. This CDR3 is built from 16 residues. J lost 1 base, V lost 0 bases, and 3 bases had no gene match. Germline lookup yields CDR1 LGHNA and CDR2 YSLEER. The CDR3 sequence is CASSQDLGQGSYEQYF. The DNA of the CDR3 is TGCGCCAGCAGCCAAGATCTGGGACAGGGGTCCTACGAGCAGTACTTC.

The chain couples TRBV19 to TRBJ2-3, with a possible D match to TRBD2 (5 bases). CDR1 is LNHDA, CDR2 SQIVND, per germline (reference sequence). This CDR3 comprises 15 residues. V lost 8 bases and J 0 bases, leaving 15 bases between the germline ends. In DNA, the CDR3 is TGTGCCAGTGGCCCCTTGCGGACTAGCACAGATACGCAGTATTTT. It translates to CASGPLRTSTDTQYF.

The gene calls are TRBV9 and TRBJ2-2; D not resolved. Germline CDR1 reads SGDLS; CDR2 reads YYNGEE. V was trimmed by 2 bases and J by 6 bases, leaving 11 bases between them. The CDR3 has 14 amino acids. CDR3 nucleotides: TGTGCCAGCAGCGTCATGCCTAGTCCCGGGGAGCTGTTTTTT. Amino acid sequence: CASSVMPSPGELFF.

V is TRBV2 and J is TRBJ2-4; 11 bases agree with TRBD2. The V gene end was trimmed by 7 bases and the J gene end by 6 bases; junction bases not matched to a gene: 2. The CDR3 loop spans 13 amino acids. The germline CDR1 and CDR2 sequences are SNHLY and FYNNEI. This chain's CDR3 is CASTGLAGNIQYF. DNA for the CDR3: TGTGCCAGCACCGGACTAGCGGGAAACATTCAGTACTTC.

The rearrangement uses TRBV7-9 and TRBJ1-1; D may be TRBD1 (6 bases). Germline values: CDR1 SEHNR, CDR2 FQNEAQ (reference sequence). The CDR3 totals 12 residues. The germline V and J ends were trimmed by 8 bases and 6 bases, with 13 bases remaining between them. CDR3 amino acids: CASQQGRAEAFF. CDR3 nucleotides: TGTGCCAGCCAACAGGGAAGGGCTGAAGCTTTCTTT.

The CDR3 region has the DNA TGTGCCAGCAGTATACAGGGGGCCTATGGCTACACCTTC. Translation: CASSIQGAYGYTF. J is TRBJ1-2 and V is TRBV28; TRBD1 matches 9 bases. The CDR3 totals 13 residues. V shed 5 bases, J shed 4 bases, and the junction held 2 bases outside the gene matches. Looked up from germline, CDR1 is MDHEN and CDR2 is SYDVKM.

The chain links TRBV24-1 to TRBJ2-7, with TRBD1 identical over 7 bases. In germline, CDR1 is KGHDR, CDR2 SFDVKD. Trimming took 8 bases from V and 0 from J; bases not matched to a gene: 3. This CDR3 is built from 13 residues. The DNA of the CDR3 is TGTGCCACCATGGGGACAGCCTCCTACGAGCAGTACTTC. Encoded protein: CATMGTASYEQYF.